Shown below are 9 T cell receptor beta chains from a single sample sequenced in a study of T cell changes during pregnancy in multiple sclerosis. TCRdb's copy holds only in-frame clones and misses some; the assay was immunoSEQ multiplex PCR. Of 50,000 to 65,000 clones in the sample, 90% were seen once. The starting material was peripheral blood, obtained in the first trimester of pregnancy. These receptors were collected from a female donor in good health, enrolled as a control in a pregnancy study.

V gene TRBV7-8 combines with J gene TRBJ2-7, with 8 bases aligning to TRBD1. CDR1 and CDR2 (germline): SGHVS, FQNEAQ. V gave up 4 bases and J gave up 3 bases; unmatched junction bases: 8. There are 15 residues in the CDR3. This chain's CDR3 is CASSSRTGSDYEQYF. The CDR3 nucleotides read TGTGCCAGCAGCTCCCGGACAGGGTCTGACTACGAGCAGTACTTC. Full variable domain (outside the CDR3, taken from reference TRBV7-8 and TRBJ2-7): GAGVSQSPRYKVAKRGQDVALRCDPISGHVSLFWYQQALGQGPEFLTYFQNEAQLDKSGLPSDRFFAERPEGSVSTLKIQRTQQEDSAVYLCASSSRTGSDYEQYFGPGTRLTVT.

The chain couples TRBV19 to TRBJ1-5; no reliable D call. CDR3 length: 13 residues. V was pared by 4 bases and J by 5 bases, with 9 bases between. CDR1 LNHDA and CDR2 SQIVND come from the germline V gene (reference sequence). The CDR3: CASSTDIDQPQHF. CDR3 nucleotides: TGTGCCAGTAGTACCGACATAGATCAGCCCCAGCATTTT.

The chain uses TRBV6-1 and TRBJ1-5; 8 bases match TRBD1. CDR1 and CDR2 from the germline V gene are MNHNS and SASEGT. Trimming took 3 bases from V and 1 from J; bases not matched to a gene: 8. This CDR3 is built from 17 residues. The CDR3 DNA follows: TGTGCCAGCAGTGAGCTCGGACAGGGAAGGAGCAATCAGCCCCAGCATTTT. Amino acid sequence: CASSELGQGRSNQPQHF.

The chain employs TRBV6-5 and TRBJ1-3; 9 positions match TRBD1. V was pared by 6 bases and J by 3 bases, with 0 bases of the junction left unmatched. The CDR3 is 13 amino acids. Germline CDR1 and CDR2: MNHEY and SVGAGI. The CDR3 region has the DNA TGTGCCAGCAGGACAGGGGGTGGAAACACCATATATTTT. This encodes CASRTGGGNTIYF.

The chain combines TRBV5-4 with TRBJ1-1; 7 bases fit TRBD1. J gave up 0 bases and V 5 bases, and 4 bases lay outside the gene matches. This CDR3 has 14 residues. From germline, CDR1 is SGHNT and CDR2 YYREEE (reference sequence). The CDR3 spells CASRRGQMNTEAFF. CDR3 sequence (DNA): TGTGCCAGCAGGAGGGGACAGATGAACACTGAAGCTTTCTTT.

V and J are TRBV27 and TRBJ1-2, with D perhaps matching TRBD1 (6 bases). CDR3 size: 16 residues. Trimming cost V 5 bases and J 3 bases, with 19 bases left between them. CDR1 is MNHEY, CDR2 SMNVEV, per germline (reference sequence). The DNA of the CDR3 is TGTGCCAGCAGTCCCCGGACCACAGGGTTCGACTATGGCTACACCTTC. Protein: CASSPRTTGFDYGYTF.

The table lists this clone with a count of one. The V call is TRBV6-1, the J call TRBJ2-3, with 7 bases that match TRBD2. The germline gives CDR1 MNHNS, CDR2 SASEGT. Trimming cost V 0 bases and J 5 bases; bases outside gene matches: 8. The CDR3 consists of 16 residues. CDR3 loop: CASSEAGGSGRDTQYF. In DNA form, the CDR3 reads TGTGCCAGCAGTGAAGCAGGCGGGAGTGGTAGAGATACGCAGTATTTT.

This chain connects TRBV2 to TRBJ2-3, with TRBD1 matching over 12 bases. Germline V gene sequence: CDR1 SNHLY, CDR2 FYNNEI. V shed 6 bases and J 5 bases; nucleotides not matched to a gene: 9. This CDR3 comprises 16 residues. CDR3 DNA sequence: TGTGCCAGCAGCGCCAACAGGGACAGGGGGCAAGATACGCAGTATTTT. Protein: CASSANRDRGQDTQYF.

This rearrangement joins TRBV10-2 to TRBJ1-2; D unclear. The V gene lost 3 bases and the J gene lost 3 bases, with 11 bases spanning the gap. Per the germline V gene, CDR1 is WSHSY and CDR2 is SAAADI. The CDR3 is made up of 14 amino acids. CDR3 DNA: TGCGCCAGCAGTGAAAATACAGACCACTATGGCTACACCTTC. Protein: CASSENTDHYGYTF.